The rows below give T cell receptor beta chains drawn from one sample of a study of long-term antiretroviral therapy in people with HIV. This table comes from immunoSEQ multiplex PCR, and its TCRdb copy is limited to in-frame clones, with some not included. The data show around 29,000 clones, over 90% seen once. The specimen comprised unsorted PBMCs, sampled approximately 6.3 years after starting antiretroviral therapy. The receptors come from a woman aged 40 to 50 with HIV. Each CDR3 is given without its conserved first and last residue. Fields, in order: J gene, V gene, CDR3 protein.

TRBJ2-1,TRBV9,ASSGVGNEQF
TRBJ2-2,TRBV11-2,ASSPGYRAENTGELF
TRBJ1-5,TRBV19,ASSIDHLRGAPKAKQPQH
TRBJ1-4,TRBV7-2,ASTLPGNEKLF
TRBJ1-6,TRBV7-2,ASSPSQGNSPLH
TRBJ2-1,TRBV19,ASRYGAEQF
TRBJ2-3,TRBV7-3,ASRQTSSGGTDTQY
TRBJ2-3,TRBV19,ASSIWAGGGTDTQY
TRBJ1-5,TRBV10-3,AIGLTGEYQPQH
TRBJ1-2,TRBV11-2,ASSPGQGTNYGYT
TRBJ2-2,TRBV7-3,ASSFTTGELF
TRBJ2-3,TRBV9,ASSPWAGGTDTQY
TRBJ1-1,TRBV14,ASSPQGTEAF
TRBJ2-7,TRBV6-1,ASNNDGDDYEQY
TRBJ1-2,TRBV6-6,ASSPGWSGYT
TRBJ1-1,TRBV4-3,ASSQDLGRAAEAF
TRBJ1-4,TRBV4-3,ASSQDLGQPPSALF
TRBJ1-5,TRBV30,AWTSSSNQPQH
TRBJ1-4,TRBV5-3,ARSRGQGAEKLF
TRBJ2-1,TRBV7-5,ARSSKGLLRDEQF
TRBJ1-2,TRBV4-2,ASSQDRGDNYGYT
TRBJ1-3,TRBV19,ASGNRVNSGNTIY
TRBJ1-2,TRBV29-1,SVPEGGSDGYT
TRBJ1-3,TRBV11-2,ASSELLAGNTIY
TRBJ2-1,TRBV11-3,ASSSEWGRGSNEQF
TRBJ1-6,TRBV30,AWAGTDNSPLH
TRBJ1-6,TRBV19,ASSEQGATDLPQPLH
TRBJ2-5,TRBV6-6,ASSSLARGETQY
TRBJ2-3,TRBV4-3,ASSQDLVTDTQY
TRBJ2-5,TRBV10-3,AISETWDGPELVAQY
TRBJ1-2,TRBV4-1,ASSPRSAANYGYT
TRBJ2-3,TRBV7-3,ASSLNLGGGTDTQY
TRBJ2-1,TRBV7-3,ASSLSQGNNEQF
TRBJ1-4,TRBV4-3,ASSQVQDEKLF
TRBJ2-7,TRBV6-5,ASSYPRQGVYEQY
TRBJ2-1,TRBV20-1,SASNYEQF
TRBJ2-3,TRBV27,ASRSDSGGPTDTQY
TRBJ1-2,TRBV9,ASSGEFVDGLYT
TRBJ2-1,TRBV11-3,ASSPSPSEQF
TRBJ1-2,TRBV5-4,ASSLDRAALSGYT
TRBJ2-1,TRBV30,AWSVEGSYNEQF
TRBJ2-5,TRBV6-6,ASSPRKETQY
TRBJ1-2,TRBV5-6,ASSSRGGARYGYT
TRBJ1-2,TRBV30,AWSHPGTGVSGYT
TRBJ2-2,TRBV7-6,ASSLGGRNTGELF
TRBJ1-2,TRBV4-1,ASSPHGGADYGYT
TRBJ2-2,TRBV1,TSSQRTRFCGELF
TRBJ2-7,TRBV7-9,ASSLAFTTGVPYEQY
TRBJ2-1,TRBV7-2,ASSFSGDPSYNEQF
TRBJ2-3,TRBV10-3,AISTTGGRPSTDTQY
TRBJ1-6,TRBV6-5,ASNLRPGIRSPLH
TRBJ1-1,TRBV2,ASSRREGEAF
TRBJ2-6,TRBV27,ASSRQGTDSGANVLT
TRBJ2-6,TRBV6-5,ASSWGSSGANVLT
TRBJ2-2,TRBV5-6,ASSLVKDRGTGELF
TRBJ2-7,TRBV19,ASSSNRGLGEQY
TRBJ1-1,TRBV6-5,ASRESQANTEAF
TRBJ1-2,TRBV2,ASRADRVDT
TRBJ1-6,TRBV11-2,ASSLFGQGAYSPLH